Reported below is one T cell receptor (beta chain). As originally analysed: Reference gene primers were amplified, and this amplification served to estimate nucleated cell counts. Assay used: immunoSEQ multiplex PCR; TCRdb lists only in-frame clones, some missing. V and J calls and clone size are copied from that table; D and trimming were computed from the DNA. The profile shows around 130,000 clones, around nine tenths of them singletons. The CDR3 runs to 13 residues. Trimming took 3 bases from V and 3 from J, leaving 8 bases between them. Germline V gene sequence: CDR1 LGHNT, CDR2 FRNRAP. This specimen belongs to a study of blood T cell repertoires in COVID-19. For the study at large: The cDNA or gDNA used as material had been derived from T cells, B-cell-depleted T cells, or PBMCs.

This receptor was identified in a man in his 60s with active or convalescent COVID-19. Material: peripheral blood. This chain uses TRBV12-5 with TRBJ2-5; TRBD1 might be the D (5 bases). The CDR3 nucleotides are TGTGCTAGTGGTTTATCCAGGGAAGAGACCCAGTACTTC. Its translation: CASGLSREETQYF.